The 9 T cell receptor beta chains reported below all come from one sample, sequenced in a study of blood T cell repertoires in COVID-19. Data came from immunoSEQ multiplex PCR; TCRdb stores just in-frame clones and leaves some out. In the table there are some 200,000 clones, around 80% of which are singletons. Sequences were obtained from peripheral blood. These TCRs come from a man aged 50 to 60 with active or convalescent COVID-19.

The chain uses TRBV12-3 or TRBV12-4 and TRBJ1-5, with unresolved D. Deletions cut 5 bases from V and 6 bases from J, with 11 bases between. The CDR3 is 13 residues long. The chain's CDR3 is CASSIESGQPQHF. CDR3 bases: TGTGCCAGCAGTATCGAAAGCGGTCAGCCCCAGCATTTT.

The chain uses TRBV11-3 and TRBJ2-3; a possible D gene is TRBD1 (5 bases). This CDR3 spans 14 amino acids. V dropped 6 bases and J dropped 2 bases, with 12 bases sitting between them. The V gene's germline CDR1 is SGHNT and CDR2 YENEEA. The CDR3 bases are TGTGCCAGCAGAAAATCAGGGAACACAGATACGCAGTATTTT. Its translation is CASRKSGNTDTQYF.

V usage is TRBV10-3 and J usage is TRBJ1-5; weak D call: TRBD1 (5 bases). Germline assignment: CDR1 ENHRY and CDR2 SYGVKD. V dropped 0 bases and J dropped 0 bases, with 9 bases sitting between them. The CDR3 runs to 16 residues. CDR3 in amino acids: CAISESTGHSNQPQHF. The CDR3 DNA is TGTGCCATCAGTGAGTCTACAGGTCATAGCAATCAGCCCCAGCATTTT.

The CDR3 sequence is CASSQTGVVNEQFF. The CDR3 nucleotides are TGTGCCAGCAGCCAAACGGGAGTCGTCAATGAGCAGTTCTTC. The V and J genes are TRBV3-1 (or the pseudogene TRBV3-2) and TRBJ2-1; possibly TRBD2 for D (6 bases). The germline gives CDR1 LGHDT, CDR2 YNNKEL (reference sequence). The CDR3 runs 14 residues. V was clipped by 2 bases and J by 6 bases, with 11 bases between them.

This clone was counted a few times. The V gene is TRBV6-5, the J gene TRBJ1-1; D ambiguous. Trimming took 8 bases from V and 6 from J, leaving 13 bases between them. CDR1 is MNHEY, CDR2 SVGAGI, per germline. The CDR3 sequence is 12 residues long. DNA of the CDR3: TGTGCCAGCTTTCGGGTAGGTGCTGAAGCTTTCTTT. This codes for CASFRVGAEAFF.

The chain combines TRBV19 with TRBJ2-7; D might be TRBD2 (5 bases). CDR1 and CDR2 from the germline V gene are LNHDA and SQIVND (reference sequence). This CDR3 has 15 residues. The germline V and J ends were trimmed by 3 bases and 3 bases, with 15 bases remaining between them. The CDR3 nucleotides are TGTGCCAGTAGTATGTGGTACGGTGAGGGCTACGAGCAGTACGTC. This codes for CASSMWYGEGYEQYV.

The CDR3 region has the DNA TGTGCCAGTAGCATGACAGGGGGTAATGAAAAACTGTTTTTT. Translation: CASSMTGGNEKLFF. This rearrangement joins TRBV19 to TRBJ1-4; 9 positions match TRBD1. The V gene's germline CDR1 is LNHDA and CDR2 SQIVND (reference sequence). The CDR3 totals 14 residues. With 6 bases clipped from V and 4 bases from J, the junction kept 3 bases outside the gene matches.

The chain couples TRBV3-1 (or the pseudogene TRBV3-2) to TRBJ1-3; D is undetermined. The CDR3 sequence is 13 residues long. Germline V CDR1 and CDR2: LGHDT, YNNKEL (reference sequence). Trimming shortened V by 4 bases and J by 4 bases, and 8 bases separated the two germline ends. CDR3 region: CASSLGAGNTIYF. For the CDR3, the DNA is TGTGCCAGCAGCCTGGGCGCGGGAAACACCATATATTTT.

The J gene is TRBJ2-7, the V gene TRBV11-2; a weak D match, TRBD1 (6 bases). The CDR3 has 14 residues. Between the trimmed V and J ends, which lost 1 base and 6 bases, there was a span of 13 bases. From germline, CDR1 is SGHAT and CDR2 FQNNGV. This CDR3 is CASSLGVAGAEQYF. CDR3 DNA: TGTGCCAGCAGCTTAGGGGTCGCAGGGGCCGAGCAGTACTTC.